Below, 30 T cell receptor beta chains from the same sample are listed, as sequenced in a study of T cell responses to AZD1222 COVID-19 vaccine. TCRdb's copy holds only in-frame clones and misses some; the assay was immunoSEQ multiplex PCR. Counted here are tens of thousands of clones, more than 60% occurring once; the ten biggest clones make up 20%. The material sequenced was peripheral blood, taken on day 0 of MenACWY control vaccination. Receptors were obtained from an adult in good health.

The chain couples TRBV7-3 to TRBJ2-5; D is perhaps TRBD2 (6 bases). The CDR3 runs to 14 residues. Germline assignment: CDR1 SGHTA and CDR2 FQGTGA. V gave up 1 base and J gave up 3 bases, with 9 bases separating them. The CDR3 protein is CASSLKGGEETQYF. CDR3 in DNA: TGTGCCAGCAGCTTAAAAGGCGGGGAAGAGACCCAGTACTTC. The full variable domain, rest sourced from reference TRBV7-3 and TRBJ2-5, is GAGVSQTPSNKVTEKGKYVELRCDPISGHTALYWYRQSLGQGPEFLIYFQGTGAADDSGLPNDRFFAVRPEGSVSTLKIQRTERGDSAVYLCASSLKGGEETQYFGPGTRLLVL.

This clone was observed a few times. In DNA, the CDR3 is TGTGCCAGCAGCTGGACAGGGGGATTCGAGCAGTACGTC. As protein: CASSWTGGFEQYV. The V and J genes are TRBV11-3 and TRBJ2-7; 10 nucleotides align to TRBD1. This CDR3 contains 13 residues. Trimming at V came to 4 bases and at J to 6 bases, leaving 3 bases not matched to a gene. The V gene's germline CDR1 is SGHNT and CDR2 YENEEA.

This CDR3 is CATEQARNEKLFF. CDR3 nucleotides: TGTGCCACCGAACAGGCCCGGAATGAAAAACTGTTTTTT. The chain carries TRBV6-5 and TRBJ1-4, with a tentative D call TRBD1 (5 bases). Germline loops: CDR1 MNHEY, CDR2 SVGAGI. The V and J ends lost 10 bases and 5 bases respectively, with 14 bases between them. CDR3 length equals 13 residues.

In this sample, this clone turned up once. The chain is built from TRBV6-2 or TRBV6-3 and TRBJ2-3; no clear D. Trimming took 0 bases from V and 2 from J, leaving 9 bases between them. CDR1 and CDR2 (germline): MNHEY, SVGEGT. The CDR3 contains 15 residues. CDR3 residues: CASSYSAFHTDTQYF. The CDR3 region has the DNA TGTGCCAGCAGTTACTCCGCTTTCCACACAGATACGCAGTATTTT.

The V gene is TRBV5-1, the J gene TRBJ2-1; 9 bases map to TRBD2. With 6 bases clipped from V and 7 bases from J, the junction kept 17 bases outside the gene matches. CDR1 is SGHRS and CDR2 is YFSETQ in the germline V gene. This CDR3 contains 17 residues. The CDR3 sequence: CASTLRVAGDSGNEQFF. DNA of the CDR3: TGCGCCAGCACGCTCCGTGTAGCGGGGGACTCGGGGAATGAGCAGTTCTTC.

The chain joins TRBV30 to TRBJ2-3; 8 nucleotides match TRBD1. Per germline, CDR1 GTSNPN and CDR2 SVGIG (reference sequence). The CDR3 sequence is 13 residues long. V was pared by 4 bases and J by 1 base, with 1 base of the junction left unmatched. DNA of the CDR3: TGTGCCTGGAAACAGGGGGGCACAGATACGCAGTATTTT. It translates to CAWKQGGTDTQYF.

The chain joins TRBV29-1 to TRBJ1-1; D possibly corresponds to TRBD1 (5 bases). The CDR3 runs 12 residues. The V and J ends lost 6 bases and 4 bases respectively, with 12 bases between them. Germline loops: CDR1 SQVTM, CDR2 ANQGSEA. The CDR3 here is CSVHRGGTEAFF. The CDR3 DNA reads as TGCAGCGTGCATCGGGGGGGCACTGAAGCTTTCTTT.

The chain couples TRBV19 to TRBJ1-4, with 8 bases that match TRBD1. Germline trimming cut 5 bases from V and 0 bases from J; bases unmatched to any gene: 8. The CDR3 is 17 residues long. Germline CDR1 reads LNHDA; CDR2 reads SQIVND (reference sequence). The CDR3 is CASSAGTGFATNEKLFF. The CDR3 DNA sequence: TGTGCCAGTAGTGCCGGGACAGGCTTTGCAACTAATGAAAAACTGTTTTTT.

The chain is built from TRBV6-5 and TRBJ2-7; D gene uncertain. With 6 bases removed from V and 2 bases from J, the gap between germline ends came to 11 bases. Germline V gene lookup returns CDR1 MNHEY and CDR2 SVGAGI. This CDR3 comprises 13 residues. The CDR3 loop is CASSSTVPYEQYF. The CDR3 nucleotides are TGTGCCAGCAGCTCGACTGTACCCTACGAGCAGTACTTC.

The V and J genes are TRBV30 and TRBJ1-6; D is unclear. With 0 bases removed from V and 14 bases from J, the gap between germline ends came to 11 bases. Germline lookup yields CDR1 GTSNPN and CDR2 SVGIG (reference sequence). The CDR3 sequence is 12 residues long. This chain's CDR3 is CAWSVENSALHF. The CDR3 nucleotides are TGTGCCTGGAGTGTAGAAAATTCGGCCCTCCACTTT.

The chain couples TRBV13 to TRBJ1-2, with D perhaps TRBD1 (6 bases). The CDR3 consists of 15 residues. CDR1 and CDR2 from the germline V gene are PRHDT and FYEKMQ (reference sequence). The V end lost 3 bases, the J end lost 1 base, and 12 bases lay between the germline ends. The CDR3 nucleotides are TGTGCCAGCAGCTTGTTGGACAGAAATAACTATGGCTACACCTTC. It yields the protein CASSLLDRNNYGYTF.

The rearrangement uses TRBV7-2 and TRBJ1-2, with TRBD1 matching 7 bases. V lost 4 bases and J lost 8; bases outside the gene matches: 13. Germline V gene lookup returns CDR1 SGHTA and CDR2 FQGNSA. CDR3 length equals 15 residues. CDR3 sequence (DNA): TGTGCCAGCAGCTCCGCGCTACCAGGGGGGAGCGGCTACACCTTC. Its protein product is CASSSALPGGSGYTF.

The rearrangement uses TRBV7-9 and TRBJ2-7; 8 bases fit TRBD2. CDR1 SEHNR and CDR2 FQNEAQ come from the germline V gene (reference sequence). The CDR3 is made up of 14 amino acids. V dropped 7 bases and J dropped 3; count of bases not matched to a gene: 8. In nucleotides, the CDR3 is TGTGCCAGCACTTTAGCGGGACGGTACTACGAGCAGTACTTC. Encoded protein: CASTLAGRYYEQYF.

V and J are TRBV30 and TRBJ2-3, with 8 bases identical to TRBD2. Germline V gives CDR1 GTSNPN, CDR2 SVGIG (reference sequence). Trimming took 4 bases from V and 6 from J; bases not matched to a gene: 12. The CDR3 has 15 amino acids. Here the CDR3 DNA reads TGTGCCTGGAAGCTAGCGGGTCTAACCAGGGATACGCAGTATTTT. Protein product: CAWKLAGLTRDTQYF.

The chain uses TRBV11-2 and TRBJ1-1; tentatively, D is TRBD1 (6 bases). The length of the CDR3 is 15 residues. From germline, CDR1 is SGHAT and CDR2 FQNNGV. Trimming stripped 2 bases from V and 2 bases from J, with 12 bases between. CDR3 amino acids: CASSLFGGDNTEAFF. Here the CDR3 DNA reads TGTGCCAGCAGCTTATTTGGGGGCGATAACACTGAAGCTTTCTTT.

The V gene is TRBV3-1 (or the pseudogene TRBV3-2), the J gene TRBJ1-5; TRBD1 is a possible D gene (5 bases). The CDR3 loop spans 16 amino acids. The V gene lost 3 bases and the J gene lost 4 bases, with 16 bases spanning the gap. Looked up from germline, CDR1 is LGHDT and CDR2 is YNNKEL (reference sequence). In DNA form, the CDR3 reads TGTGCCAGCAGCCAGACCTTGGGGGGGAGAAATCAGCCCCAGCATTTT. Protein sequence: CASSQTLGGRNQPQHF.

The J gene is TRBJ1-4, the V gene TRBV6-1, with D possibly being TRBD1 (5 bases). CDR3 length: 16 amino acids. V gave up 2 bases and J gave up 3 bases, with 13 bases separating them. Germline assignment: CDR1 MNHNS and CDR2 SASEGT. The CDR3 sequence: CASSELQGLANEKLFF. The CDR3 DNA follows: TGTGCCAGCAGTGAACTCCAGGGCCTGGCTAATGAAAAACTGTTTTTT.

This clone was recorded only once. J is TRBJ1-1 and V is TRBV6-6, with 8 bases fitting TRBD1. The V gene end was trimmed by 8 bases and the J gene end by 4 bases; junction bases not matched to a gene: 6. The germline V gene encodes CDR1 MNHNY and CDR2 SVGAGI (reference sequence). The CDR3 is made up of 13 amino acids. The DNA for the CDR3 is TGTGCCAGCCAGACAGGGGTGGCCACTGAAGCTTTCTTT. Its protein is CASQTGVATEAFF.

The chain joins TRBV2 to TRBJ1-2; no firm D call. This CDR3 spans 11 amino acids. V was clipped by 6 bases and J by 14 bases, with 16 bases between them. Germline CDR1 SNHLY, CDR2 FYNNEI. The CDR3 sequence: CASRTLGPVTF. CDR3 coding DNA: TGTGCCAGCAGGACCCTTGGGCCCGTTACCTTC.

This sequence joins TRBV5-1 and TRBJ1-6; 8 positions match TRBD1. The CDR3 runs 16 residues. V lost 4 bases to trimming and J lost 7 bases; unmatched junction nucleotides: 10. Germline V CDR1 and CDR2: SGHRS, YFSETQ. The CDR3: CASSPVTGVQNSPLHF. DNA of the CDR3: TGCGCCAGCAGCCCCGTGACAGGGGTCCAAAATTCACCCCTCCACTTT.

The chain carries TRBV6-5 and TRBJ1-1, with D possibly TRBD1 on 5 matching bases. The CDR3 runs 15 residues. The V end was cut by 6 bases, the J end by 0 bases, with 14 bases between. Germline lookup yields CDR1 MNHEY and CDR2 SVGAGI. CDR3 region: CASRQSGQLNTEAFF. For the CDR3, the DNA is TGTGCCAGCAGACAGAGCGGACAACTGAACACTGAAGCTTTCTTT.

The chain has TRBV5-4 and TRBJ1-2; a weak D match, TRBD1 (6 bases). The CDR3 spans 14 residues. Trimming removed 2 bases at V and 3 bases at J, with 11 bases between. Per germline, CDR1 SGHNT and CDR2 YYREEE (reference sequence). The DNA of the CDR3 is TGTGCCAGCAGCTTTCCCGGGGGCCACTATGGCTACACCTTC. Amino acids: CASSFPGGHYGYTF. The whole variable domain, remainder taken from reference TRBV5-4 and TRBJ1-2, is ETGVTQSPTHLIKTRGQQVTLRCSSQSGHNTVSWYQQALGQGPQFIFQYYREEENGRGNFPPRFSGLQFPNYSSELNVNALELDDSALYLCASSFPGGHYGYTFGSGTRLTVV.

This chain uses TRBV2 with TRBJ2-7, with a possible D match to TRBD1 (6 bases). Germline loops: CDR1 SNHLY, CDR2 FYNNEI. The CDR3 contains 13 residues. Trimming removed 6 bases at V and 3 bases at J, with 12 bases between. The CDR3 region has the DNA TGTGCCAGCAGGGGGGACACTAGCTACGAGCAGTACTTC. It codes for CASRGDTSYEQYF.

This clone came up once. This chain joins TRBV30 and TRBJ2-3; the match to TRBD2 covers 8 bases. The germline V gene has CDR1 GTSNPN and CDR2 SVGIG (reference sequence). J lost 5 bases, V lost 4 bases, and 17 bases had no gene match. The CDR3 loop spans 17 amino acids. CDR3 in DNA: TGTGCCTGGACCAAATTAACTAGCGGACTAGGGGAAGATACGCAGTATTTT. It encodes CAWTKLTSGLGEDTQYF. The whole variable domain, remainder taken from reference TRBV30 and TRBJ2-3, is SQTIHQWPATLVQPVGSPLSLECTVEGTSNPNLYWYRQAAGRGLQLLFYSVGIGQISSEVPQNLSASRPQDRQFILSSKKLLLSDSGFYLCAWTKLTSGLGEDTQYFGPGTRLTVL.

The chain combines TRBV5-1 with TRBJ1-1; D gene ambiguous. Germline loops: CDR1 SGHRS, CDR2 YFSETQ. Trimming stripped 0 bases from V and 1 base from J, with 10 bases between. This CDR3 has 15 amino acids. The CDR3 nucleotides read TGCGCCAGCAGCTTGGTAGGCGCCTCGAACACTGAAGCTTTCTTT. Its protein is CASSLVGASNTEAFF.

The chain joins TRBV7-6 to TRBJ2-1; a weak D match, TRBD2 (6 bases). Germline lookup yields CDR1 SGHVS and CDR2 FNYEAQ. The CDR3 is 13 residues long. The V gene lost 5 bases and the J gene lost 5 bases, with 10 bases spanning the gap. CDR3 loop: CASSLRTNNEQFF. DNA for the CDR3: TGTGCCAGCAGCCTTCGGACTAACAATGAGCAGTTCTTC.

The chain carries TRBV7-9 and TRBJ2-5; D possibly uses TRBD1 or TRBD2 (5 bases each). V gave up 6 bases and J gave up 5 bases, with 19 bases separating them. The germline V gene has CDR1 SEHNR and CDR2 FQNEAQ (reference sequence). The CDR3 sequence is 15 residues long. The CDR3 DNA is TGTGCCAGCAGAACAAACCGGGACCCGCGGGAGACCCAGTACTTC. Encoded protein: CASRTNRDPRETQYF.

The chain couples TRBV14 to TRBJ1-1; possible D gene TRBD1, 5 bases. CDR1 and CDR2 (germline): SGHDN, FVKESK. CDR3 length equals 14 residues. Trimming left V 3 bases short and J 4 bases short, with 12 bases between. CDR3 sequence reads: CASSHPGPGTEAFF. In nucleotides, the CDR3 is TGTGCCAGCAGCCATCCAGGGCCGGGCACTGAAGCTTTCTTT. The whole variable domain, filled in from reference TRBV14 and TRBJ1-1, reads EAGVTQFPSHSVIEKGQTVTLRCDPISGHDNLYWYRRVMGKEIKFLLHFVKESKQDESGMPNNRFLAERTGGTYSTLKVQPAELEDSGVYFCASSHPGPGTEAFFGQGTRLTVV.

This chain links TRBV19 with TRBJ2-1, with 7 bases that match TRBD2. V lost 3 bases and J lost 5; bases outside the gene matches: 10. The CDR3 has 16 residues. CDR1 and CDR2 from the germline V gene are LNHDA and SQIVND (reference sequence). Written as DNA, the CDR3 is TGTGCCAGTAGTATCCCGAGGAGCGGGACCCACAATGAGCAGTTCTTC. Protein product: CASSIPRSGTHNEQFF.

This sequence joins TRBV9 and TRBJ2-5; TRBD2 is a possible D gene (6 bases). Germline V CDR1 and CDR2: SGDLS, YYNGEE. CDR3 length: 15 residues. V lost 3 bases and J lost 5, with 17 bases in between. CDR3 in DNA: TGTGCCAGCAGCGCCGGGACTCACCCTTGGGAGACCCAGTACTTC. This encodes CASSAGTHPWETQYF.